Sequencing of this TCR beta chain was carried out in a study of tissue T cells after allogeneic stem cell transplantation. TCRdb's table, derived via immunoSEQ multiplex PCR, lists solely in-frame clones and lacks some. The sample holds 48,000 or so clones, less than 75% seen once. Whole-study results and caveats: Which tissue TCRs were alloreactive or antigen-specific was not determined. Some clones might be persisting host cells. Shared clones across patients were few; motif clustering revealed tissue-specific shared signatures. The patient cohort was small and clinically heterogeneous, with limited sampling depth.

Trimming took 3 bases from V and 0 from J, leaving 8 bases between them. This CDR3 has 14 amino acids. Germline lookup yields CDR1 NSHNY and CDR2 SYGAGN. In regard to this clone: Its antigen is currently unknown. Gene and germline names: mouse. The read falls 1 residue short of the CDR3 end, and the missing part is taken from the germline J gene.

The chain carries TRBV13-1 and TRBJ2-4; weak D call: TRBD1 (5 bases). The sequenced sample was sorted cells pooled from one or two spleens. This receptor was identified in a pool of C57BL/6 mice in good health. The CDR3 loop is CASSGTKSQNTLYF. Incomplete CDR3 DNA: TGTGCCAGCAGTGGGACAAAAAGTCAAAACACCTTGTAC.